The T cell receptor beta chain described here comes from a study of blood T cell repertoires in COVID-19. About the research overall: COVID-19 samples collected from the United States, Italy and Spain covered acute and convalescent phases.

Measured with immunoSEQ multiplex PCR; TCRdb has only the in-frame clones, and not every one. Of 30,000 to 40,000 clones listed, 75% to 85% were seen once; the top ten hold approximately 23%. The CDR3 has 16 residues. The germline gives CDR1 LGHNT, CDR2 FRNRAP. The trim removed 6 bases at V and 1 base at J, leaving 9 bases unmatched. The receptor comes from a man between 65 and 85 years old with acute or convalescent COVID-19. V and J are TRBV12-5 and TRBJ2-7; 10 bases are a match to TRBD2. Sequenced: peripheral blood. The CDR3 spells CASGFPSGGVSYEQYF. CDR3 nucleotide sequence: TGTGCTAGTGGCTTCCCTAGCGGGGGAGTTTCCTACGAGCAGTACTTC.